A selection of T cell receptor beta chains follows, all from one sample in a study of cytomegalovirus exposure and HLA in healthy donors. Libraries were prepared by immunoSEQ multiplex PCR; TCRdb keeps only in-frame clonotypes and omits some of them. The sample holds roughly 260,000 clones, around 87% seen once. The sequenced material came from PBMCs. These receptors were taken from a man aged 18 to 35 in good health and CMV-seronegative. CDR3s include the opening cysteine and the closing phenylalanine or tryptophan. The order of the fields is J gene, clone size, V gene, D gene, CDR3 protein, CDR3 DNA. A D gene is named only where the DNA matches it firmly. The size of a clone is reported for some rows only, either as once, few or many, or as a class for expanded clones.

J: TRBJ2-2
size: once
V: TRBV2
D: -
CDR3: CASIPGRANTGELFF
DNA: TGTGCCAGCATACCAGGCAGAGCGAACACCGGGGAGCTGTTTTTT

J: TRBJ2-3
size: -
V: TRBV9
D: -
CDR3: CASSAGGTGNYPDTQYF
DNA: TGTGCCAGCAGCGCGGGAGGGACAGGGAATTACCCAGATACGCAGTATTTT

J: TRBJ2-7
size: -
V: TRBV7-2
D: -
CDR3: CASSSTGTPSYEQYF
DNA: TGTGCCAGCAGCTCCACCGGGACACCCTCCTACGAGCAGTACTTC

J: TRBJ1-2
size: -
V: TRBV5-6
D: TRBD1
CDR3: CASSGQGIYGYTF
DNA: TGTGCCAGCAGCGGACAGGGGATCTATGGCTACACCTTC

J: TRBJ1-1
size: -
V: TRBV5-4
D: -
CDR3: CASSLGGEATEAFF
DNA: TGTGCCAGCAGCTTGGGGGGGGAGGCCACTGAAGCTTTCTTT

J: TRBJ2-7
size: -
V: TRBV7-7
D: -
CDR3: CASSQDRGEQYF
DNA: TGTGCTAGCAGCCAGGACAGAGGCGAGCAGTACTTC

J: TRBJ2-1
size: -
V: TRBV28
D: -
CDR3: CASSLDNYNEQFF
DNA: TGTGCCAGCAGTCTGGACAATTACAATGAGCAGTTCTTC

J: TRBJ1-1
size: -
V: TRBV11-2
D: -
CDR3: CASSLEAGLNTEAFF
DNA: TGTGCCAGCAGCTTAGAGGCGGGGCTGAACACTGAAGCTTTCTTT

J: TRBJ2-5
size: -
V: TRBV7-8
D: -
CDR3: CASSLVWARETQYF
DNA: TGTGCCAGCAGCTTAGTGTGGGCCCGAGAGACCCAGTACTTC

J: TRBJ2-3
size: -
V: TRBV18
D: -
CDR3: CASSPGGGNKLYTDTQYF
DNA: TGTGCCAGCTCACCAGGAGGCGGCAACAAACTTTACACAGATACGCAGTATTTT

J: TRBJ2-1
size: -
V: TRBV2
D: TRBD2
CDR3: CASSVWGEGSYNEQFF
DNA: TGTGCCAGCAGTGTATGGGGGGAGGGCTCCTACAATGAGCAGTTCTTC